This TCR beta chain originates from a study of blood T cell repertoires in COVID-19. The overall study: The origin of the acute and convalescent COVID-19 samples was the United States, Italy and Spain. Sources were T cells, B-cell-depleted T cells, or PBMCs; the material itself was cDNA or gDNA.

The V and J ends lost 5 bases and 4 bases, in that order; junction bases with no gene match: 3. Per the germline V gene, CDR1 is SGHRS and CDR2 is YFSETQ. CDR3 length: 14 amino acids. Methods used by the authors: Amplification of reference gene primers provided the estimated nucleated cell counts. Clones were read by immunoSEQ multiplex PCR, and TCRdb kept only the in-frame ones, dropping some. V and J calls and clone size are as listed in that table; D and trimming were resolved from the DNA. The sample holds around 20,000 clones, 85% seen once. The chain employs TRBV5-1 and TRBJ1-6, with 7 bases that match TRBD1. Material: peripheral blood. The receptor's source is an older man with acute or convalescent COVID-19. The CDR3 nucleotides read TGCGCCAGCAGTCGGGGACAGTATAATTCACCCCTCCACTTT. Amino acid sequence: CASSRGQYNSPLHF.